This TCR beta chain was sequenced during a study of blood T cell repertoires in COVID-19. Study as a whole: COVID-19 samples, acute and convalescent, were from the United States, Italy and Spain. Nucleic acid was either cDNA or gDNA, and it came from T cells, B-cell-depleted T cells, or PBMCs.

Using immunoSEQ multiplex PCR, the repertoire was profiled, and TCRdb retains in-frame clones only, with some absent. Of about 320,000 clones listed, roughly 83% are singletons. CDR1 MNHEY and CDR2 SVGAGI come from the germline V gene. V was clipped by 2 bases and J by 4 bases; unmatched bases: 7. The CDR3 is made up of 15 amino acids. The chain links TRBV6-5 to TRBJ1-1; TRBD1 matches 7 bases. This receptor was obtained from a woman between 45 and 65 years old with acute or convalescent COVID-19. Specimen: peripheral blood. The CDR3 DNA reads as TGTGCCAGCAGTTACATAGGCAGGGGGTCCACTGAAGCTTTCTTT. Its translation: CASSYIGRGSTEAFF.